This TCR beta chain was captured by sequencing in a study of Graves' ophthalmopathy and Graves' hyperthyroidism. General observations from the study: Thyroid clonotypes that were expanded above 0.001 frequency mostly also appeared in blood.

Amplified material comprised TCR beta CDR3 regions derived from RNA transcripts. Investigators did first-round RT-PCR with HTBI primers, then second-round multiplex PCR. MiXCR was run by TCRdb on the multiplex PCR reads, yielding one entry per CDR3 protein. The sample consists of about 1.2 million distinct CDR3 sequences, around a third of them appearing once. This clonotype was seen at least ten times. Its specificity is unknown. The CDR3 is 19 residues long. V trimming: 3 bases; J trimming: 1 base; junction bases outside the gene matches: 5. Germline CDR1 reads SGHRS; CDR2 reads YFSETQ. People with hyperthyroidism were aged 18 to 65 and newly diagnosed, under 2 months' duration.

The rearrangement joins TRBV5-1 to TRBJ2-6; 15 bases fit TRBD2. This TCR was sampled from an adult man with Graves' hyperthyroidism. Sequenced sample: peripheral blood or thyroid tissue (not recorded which). The CDR3 sequence is CASSSLGLAGGSGANVLTF. DNA for the CDR3: TGCGCCAGCAGCTCCCTGGGACTAGCGGGAGGATCTGGGGCCAACGTCCTGACTTTC.